These 32 T cell receptor beta chains were all obtained from the same sample, sequenced in a study of shared clonotypes between healthy human individuals. The table came from immunoSEQ multiplex PCR; TCRdb's copy has only in-frame clones and leaves some out. The sample lists some 2,500,000 clones, 93% seen once, with about 0.38% in the top ten. Sequencing was performed on naive CD4+ T cells from PBMCs. Specified subset: CD45RA+ positively selected. Receptors were obtained from a young man in good health. Some clones in this sample may be carry-over from other donors' samples.

This clone was recorded a few times. V usage is TRBV19 and J usage is TRBJ1-2; weak D call: TRBD1 (5 bases). The V gene lost 4 bases and the J gene lost 7 bases, with 10 bases spanning the gap. The CDR3 is 12 residues long. Germline-derived CDR1 and CDR2 are LNHDA and SQIVND (reference sequence). The CDR3 DNA sequence: TGTGCCAGTAGTAGGAGAAGGGGTGGCTACACCTTC. Encoded protein: CASSRRRGGYTF.

The V and J genes are TRBV28 and TRBJ1-2; the match to TRBD1 covers 9 bases. This CDR3 region has 18 residues. CDR1 and CDR2 (germline): MDHEN, SYDVKM. V dropped 5 bases and J dropped 4; count of bases not matched to a gene: 17. In nucleotides, the CDR3 is TGTGCCAGCAGTCCGGCGGGGACAGGGACTCGGAGGGGCTATGGCTACACCTTC. Translating gives CASSPAGTGTRRGYGYTF.

The J gene is TRBJ1-2, the V gene TRBV4-1, with a tentative D call TRBD1 (6 bases). CDR3 length: 20 residues. Germline V gene data show CDR1 as MGHRA and CDR2 as YSYEKL. Trimming shortened V by 1 base and J by 8 bases, and 32 bases separated the two germline ends. The chain's CDR3 is CASSQGLLSGGEARTAGYTF. Here the CDR3 DNA reads TGCGCCAGCAGCCAAGGCCTTCTTTCGGGGGGCGAGGCGCGGACGGCCGGCTACACCTTC.

This chain connects TRBV6-6 to TRBJ1-1; D may be TRBD1 (6 bases). Germline loops: CDR1 MNHNY, CDR2 SVGAGI (reference sequence). The V gene lost 2 bases and the J gene lost 5 bases, with 12 bases spanning the gap. This CDR3 contains 14 residues. CDR3 sequence: CASSYEGGETEAFF. The CDR3 coding sequence is TGTGCCAGCAGTTACGAGGGGGGGGAGACTGAAGCTTTCTTT.

J is TRBJ1-2 and V is TRBV5-4, with 7 bases lining up with TRBD1. Trimming took 5 bases from V and 8 from J; bases not matched to a gene: 9. The CDR3 has 13 amino acids. Per germline, CDR1 SGHNT and CDR2 YYREEE (reference sequence). CDR3: CASSPRQGTGYTF. In nucleotides, the CDR3 is TGTGCCAGCAGTCCCCGACAGGGAACGGGCTACACCTTC. The variable domain in full, with the rest retrieved from reference TRBV5-4 and TRBJ1-2, is ETGVTQSPTHLIKTRGQQVTLRCSSQSGHNTVSWYQQALGQGPQFIFQYYREEENGRGNFPPRFSGLQFPNYSSELNVNALELDDSALYLCASSPRQGTGYTFGSGTRLTVV.

The J gene is TRBJ2-1, the V gene TRBV19; the match to TRBD2 covers 11 bases. CDR3 length equals 14 residues. Germline CDR1 is LNHDA and CDR2 is SQIVND (reference sequence). Unmatched junction bases numbered 4, after V lost 5 bases and J lost 7 bases. The CDR3 loop reads CASSVLAGGNEQFF. In DNA form, the CDR3 reads TGTGCCAGTAGTGTTCTAGCGGGAGGAAATGAGCAGTTCTTC.

The chain has TRBV15 and TRBJ2-5; D gene uncertain. Gene TRBJ2-7 matches the end of the DNA better, so the J call may be wrong. The CDR3 has 13 residues. Germline-derived CDR1 and CDR2 are LNHNV and YYDKDF (reference sequence). CDR3 region: CATSREPRYEQYF. The CDR3 DNA reads as TGTGCCACCAGCAGAGAGCCCCGCTACGAGCAGTACTTC.

The chain couples TRBV5-1 to TRBJ2-6, with D hard to call. V was pared by 1 base and J by 0 bases, with 11 bases between. The CDR3 consists of 17 residues. Germline CDR1 and CDR2: SGHRS and YFSETQ. The CDR3 loop reads CASSLQNGFSGANVLTF. The CDR3 DNA is TGCGCCAGCAGCTTGCAGAACGGGTTCTCTGGGGCCAACGTCCTGACTTTC.

This rearrangement joins TRBV28 to TRBJ1-4; D is undetermined. Trimming removed 2 bases at V and 5 bases at J, with 21 bases between. The CDR3 loop spans 18 amino acids. From germline, CDR1 is MDHEN and CDR2 SYDVKM. The CDR3 DNA is TGTGCCAGCAGTTTAAGGGCCCTGAGGCAGACGAAAAATGAAAAACTGTTTTTT. It translates to CASSLRALRQTKNEKLFF.

This chain uses TRBV9 with TRBJ1-1, with D uncertain. The germline CDR1 and CDR2 sequences are SGDLS and YYNGEE. V was clipped by 3 bases and J by 1 base, with 10 bases between them. There are 14 residues in the CDR3. This CDR3 reads CASSDDRWNTEAFF. For the CDR3, the DNA is TGTGCCAGCAGCGACGACCGCTGGAACACTGAAGCTTTCTTT.

The V and J genes are TRBV7-6 and TRBJ2-1, with TRBD2 matching over 9 bases. The V and J ends lost 2 bases and 12 bases, in that order; junction bases with no gene match: 17. The germline V gene has CDR1 SGHVS and CDR2 FNYEAQ. The CDR3 is 17 amino acids. CDR3 nucleotides: TGTGCCAGCAGCTTAACCACCAGGACTAGCGCCCAAGGGGTGCAGTTCTTC. Amino acid sequence: CASSLTTRTSAQGVQFF.

The V gene is TRBV5-1, the J gene TRBJ2-3, with TRBD2 matching 16 bases. The CDR3 runs to 17 residues. V lost 4 bases to trimming and J lost 3 bases; unmatched junction nucleotides: 5. The germline V gene encodes CDR1 SGHRS and CDR2 YFSETQ. The CDR3 is CASSRGLAGGETDTQYF. The CDR3 coding sequence is TGCGCCAGCAGCAGGGGACTAGCGGGAGGGGAGACAGATACGCAGTATTTT.

Of note for this clone: At the DNA level, this CDR3 is encoded by other sequences in the same sample as well. This rearrangement joins TRBV29-1 to TRBJ2-7; TRBD1 matches at 10 bases. V shed 7 bases and J 3 bases; nucleotides not matched to a gene: 3. This CDR3 is 12 amino acids long. Germline loops: CDR1 SQVTM, CDR2 ANQGSEA. CDR3 nucleotides: TGCAGCGGTGGACAGGGGGACTACGAGCAGTACTTC. It specifies CSGGQGDYEQYF.

The chain employs TRBV4-2 and TRBJ2-3, with 7 bases matching TRBD1. CDR1 and CDR2 (germline): LGHNA, YNFKEQ. This CDR3 contains 16 residues. Trimming took 4 bases from V and 0 from J; bases not matched to a gene: 7. CDR3 in DNA: TGTGCCAGCAGCCTTGACAGGGCGGGTAGCACAGATACGCAGTATTTT. This gives the protein CASSLDRAGSTDTQYF.

The chain recombines TRBV5-1 with TRBJ2-3; 7 bases are a match to TRBD2. The CDR3 runs to 17 residues. The V gene's germline CDR1 is SGHRS and CDR2 YFSETQ. V gave up 0 bases and J gave up 7 bases; unmatched junction bases: 14. The CDR3 loop is CASSLVGSGTTHNTQYF. For the CDR3, the DNA is TGCGCCAGCAGCTTGGTAGGCTCCGGGACTACCCATAATACGCAGTATTTT.

V and J are TRBV9 and TRBJ2-2; D possibly corresponds to TRBD2 (6 bases). This CDR3 comprises 17 residues. Germline values: CDR1 SGDLS, CDR2 YYNGEE. The V end was cut by 4 bases, the J end by 5 bases, with 21 bases between. The CDR3 region has the DNA TGTGCCAGCAGCCCCCCTAGGACTCCGGGAGCAACCGGGGAGCTGTTTTTT. This gives the protein CASSPPRTPGATGELFF. Full variable domain (outside the CDR3, taken from reference TRBV9 and TRBJ2-2): DSGVTQTPKHLITATGQRVTLRCSPRSGDLSVYWYQQSLDQGLQFLIQYYNGEERAKGNILERFSAQQFPDLHSELNLSSLELGDSALYFCASSPPRTPGATGELFFGEGSRLTVL.

J is TRBJ2-3 and V is TRBV29-1, with TRBD2 matching 8 bases. CDR1 SQVTM and CDR2 ANQGSEA come from the germline V gene. The CDR3 is 15 amino acids. J lost 2 bases, V lost 4 bases, and 8 bases had no gene match. The CDR3 nucleotides are TGCAGCGTTGGGGAGATAGCGGGACCCACAGATACGCAGTATTTT. Translation gives CSVGEIAGPTDTQYF.

This chain joins TRBV28 and TRBJ2-2; D ambiguous. The CDR3 runs 15 residues. V gave up 2 bases and J gave up 3 bases, with 10 bases separating them. The germline V gene has CDR1 MDHEN and CDR2 SYDVKM. The CDR3 here is CASSLPGSYTGELFF. The DNA of the CDR3 is TGTGCCAGCAGTTTACCAGGCTCGTACACCGGGGAGCTGTTTTTT.

The CDR3 here is CASRGGDRTYGYTF. The CDR3 nucleotides are TGTGCCAGCAGAGGAGGGGACAGGACCTATGGCTACACCTTC. V gene TRBV2 combines with J gene TRBJ1-2; 8 bases align to TRBD1. The CDR3 length is 14 residues. The V gene end was trimmed by 6 bases and the J gene end by 4 bases; junction bases not matched to a gene: 7. Germline V gives CDR1 SNHLY, CDR2 FYNNEI. The variable domain in full, with the rest retrieved from reference TRBV2 and TRBJ1-2, is EPEVTQTPSHQVTQMGQEVILRCVPISNHLYFYWYRQILGQKVEFLVSFYNNEISEKSEIFDDQFSVERPDGSNFTLKIRSTKLEDSAMYFCASRGGDRTYGYTFGSGTRLTVV.

Only a few counts were recorded for this clone. This chain uses TRBV27 with TRBJ1-2; D is perhaps TRBD1 (5 bases). Between the trimmed V and J ends, which lost 6 bases and 4 bases, there was a span of 15 bases. Germline V gene lookup returns CDR1 MNHEY and CDR2 SMNVEV (reference sequence). CDR3 length equals 14 residues. CDR3 region: CASSERPGVYGYTF. In DNA form, the CDR3 reads TGTGCCAGCAGCGAGCGACCGGGGGTCTATGGCTACACCTTC.

Notes on this clone: Other nucleotide sequences from this sample produce the same CDR3. This chain joins TRBV7-2 and TRBJ2-7; 8 bases are shared with TRBD2. The CDR3 extends over 13 amino acids. CDR1 is SGHTA and CDR2 is FQGNSA in the germline V gene. Losses at the gene ends were 5 bases for V and 6 bases for J; bases not matched to a gene: 6. CDR3 region: CASSPRGGREQYF. CDR3 nucleotides: TGTGCCAGCAGCCCCCGGGGGGGCCGCGAGCAGTACTTC.

The J gene is TRBJ2-7, the V gene TRBV7-9; D not resolved. Trimming stripped 1 base from V and 10 bases from J, with 11 bases between. The length of the CDR3 is 12 residues. Germline V gene sequence: CDR1 SEHNR, CDR2 FQNEAQ (reference sequence). In DNA, the CDR3 is TGTGCCAGCAGCTTAGACCCCGGTATACAGTACTTC. It specifies CASSLDPGIQYF.

On this clone itself: This sample includes further DNA sequences coding for the same CDR3. This sequence joins TRBV6-6 and TRBJ2-7; 7 positions agree with TRBD1. After removal of 3 bases from V and 0 bases from J, the junction contained 5 bases not matched to a gene. The CDR3 consists of 15 residues. From germline, CDR1 is MNHNY and CDR2 SVGAGI (reference sequence). The CDR3 spells CASSYTGTASYEQYF. DNA of the CDR3: TGTGCCAGCAGTTATACCGGGACAGCCTCCTACGAGCAGTACTTC.

Worth noting for this clone: This same CDR3 is encoded by further DNA sequences in the sample. V gene TRBV6-5 combines with J gene TRBJ2-1, with 9 bases that match TRBD2. J lost 6 bases, V lost 2 bases, and 5 bases had no gene match. There are 15 residues in the CDR3. Germline values: CDR1 MNHEY, CDR2 SVGAGI. The CDR3 sequence is CASSYSGGRANEQFF. CDR3 bases: TGTGCCAGCAGTTACAGTGGCGGGAGGGCCAATGAGCAGTTCTTC.

This clone was seen only a few times. V and J are TRBV9 and TRBJ1-1; D is unresolved. Germline lookup yields CDR1 SGDLS and CDR2 YYNGEE. The V end was cut by 0 bases, the J end by 0 bases, with 9 bases between. CDR3 length: 15 residues. The CDR3 DNA reads TGTGCCAGCAGCGTAGGGATCCAAATGAACACTGAAGCTTTCTTT. Its translation: CASSVGIQMNTEAFF.

J is TRBJ1-5 and V is TRBV29-1, with 7 bases aligning to TRBD1. The CDR3 loop spans 14 amino acids. Trimming removed 5 bases from V and 1 base from J; junction bases left unmatched: 5. The germline V gene has CDR1 SQVTM and CDR2 ANQGSEA. CDR3 in DNA: TGCAGCGTTCGGCTGGGACAGAGCAATCAGCCCCAGCATTTT. Translating gives CSVRLGQSNQPQHF.

V is TRBV5-4 and J is TRBJ1-2, with 9 bases matching TRBD1. Trimming cost V 4 bases and J 4 bases; bases outside gene matches: 8. The CDR3 sequence is 15 residues long. The germline CDR1 and CDR2 sequences are SGHNT and YYREEE (reference sequence). CDR3 in DNA: TGTGCCAGCAGCCCGGGCGGACAGGGGCCCTATGGCTACACCTTC. This codes for CASSPGGQGPYGYTF.

This clone showed up just once. The chain employs TRBV5-1 and TRBJ1-3; maybe TRBD1 (5 bases). This CDR3 has 16 amino acids. Germline values: CDR1 SGHRS, CDR2 YFSETQ. V lost 0 bases and J 6 bases, leaving 16 bases between the germline ends. The CDR3 here is CASSLVPNWGANTIYF. The CDR3 nucleotides are TGCGCCAGCAGCTTGGTCCCCAACTGGGGCGCAAACACCATATATTTT.

As for this clone: This specimen includes other DNA sequences encoding the same CDR3. The genes are TRBV9 and TRBJ2-5, with TRBD2 as a possible D gene (6 bases). The V end lost 5 bases, the J end lost 2 bases, and 10 bases lay between the germline ends. Germline loops: CDR1 SGDLS, CDR2 YYNGEE. The CDR3 is 13 residues long. The CDR3 DNA follows: TGTGCCAGCAGTCGGGACTTTCAAGAGACCCAGTACTTC. Its translation: CASSRDFQETQYF.

The chain couples TRBV11-3 to TRBJ2-1; TRBD1 aligns across 9 bases. The CDR3 runs 17 residues. Germline CDR1 and CDR2: SGHNT and YENEEA. V was clipped by 5 bases and J by 4 bases; unmatched bases: 12. CDR3 sequence (DNA): TGTGCCAGCAGCCCGGGACAGGGTGTGGGAGGATACAATGAGCAGTTCTTC. Protein: CASSPGQGVGGYNEQFF.

In nucleotides, the CDR3 is TGCGCCAGCAGCCAGTACAATGGACTCTCGCGCACCGGGGAGCTGTTTTTT. It yields the protein CASSQYNGLSRTGELFF. The chain has TRBV4-3 and TRBJ2-2, with D perhaps TRBD2 (5 bases). The CDR3 is 17 residues long. The germline gives CDR1 LGHNA, CDR2 YSLEER. V lost 3 bases, J lost 4 bases, and 18 bases lay in between.

The gene calls are TRBV4-1 and TRBJ1-2; the D is unclear. CDR3 length equals 15 residues. Trimming pared 3 bases from V and 5 bases from J, leaving 16 bases between. Germline V gives CDR1 MGHRA, CDR2 YSYEKL. CDR3 sequence reads: CASSQPFGGPYGYTF. In nucleotides, the CDR3 is TGCGCCAGCAGCCAGCCCTTTGGTGGACCATATGGCTACACCTTC.